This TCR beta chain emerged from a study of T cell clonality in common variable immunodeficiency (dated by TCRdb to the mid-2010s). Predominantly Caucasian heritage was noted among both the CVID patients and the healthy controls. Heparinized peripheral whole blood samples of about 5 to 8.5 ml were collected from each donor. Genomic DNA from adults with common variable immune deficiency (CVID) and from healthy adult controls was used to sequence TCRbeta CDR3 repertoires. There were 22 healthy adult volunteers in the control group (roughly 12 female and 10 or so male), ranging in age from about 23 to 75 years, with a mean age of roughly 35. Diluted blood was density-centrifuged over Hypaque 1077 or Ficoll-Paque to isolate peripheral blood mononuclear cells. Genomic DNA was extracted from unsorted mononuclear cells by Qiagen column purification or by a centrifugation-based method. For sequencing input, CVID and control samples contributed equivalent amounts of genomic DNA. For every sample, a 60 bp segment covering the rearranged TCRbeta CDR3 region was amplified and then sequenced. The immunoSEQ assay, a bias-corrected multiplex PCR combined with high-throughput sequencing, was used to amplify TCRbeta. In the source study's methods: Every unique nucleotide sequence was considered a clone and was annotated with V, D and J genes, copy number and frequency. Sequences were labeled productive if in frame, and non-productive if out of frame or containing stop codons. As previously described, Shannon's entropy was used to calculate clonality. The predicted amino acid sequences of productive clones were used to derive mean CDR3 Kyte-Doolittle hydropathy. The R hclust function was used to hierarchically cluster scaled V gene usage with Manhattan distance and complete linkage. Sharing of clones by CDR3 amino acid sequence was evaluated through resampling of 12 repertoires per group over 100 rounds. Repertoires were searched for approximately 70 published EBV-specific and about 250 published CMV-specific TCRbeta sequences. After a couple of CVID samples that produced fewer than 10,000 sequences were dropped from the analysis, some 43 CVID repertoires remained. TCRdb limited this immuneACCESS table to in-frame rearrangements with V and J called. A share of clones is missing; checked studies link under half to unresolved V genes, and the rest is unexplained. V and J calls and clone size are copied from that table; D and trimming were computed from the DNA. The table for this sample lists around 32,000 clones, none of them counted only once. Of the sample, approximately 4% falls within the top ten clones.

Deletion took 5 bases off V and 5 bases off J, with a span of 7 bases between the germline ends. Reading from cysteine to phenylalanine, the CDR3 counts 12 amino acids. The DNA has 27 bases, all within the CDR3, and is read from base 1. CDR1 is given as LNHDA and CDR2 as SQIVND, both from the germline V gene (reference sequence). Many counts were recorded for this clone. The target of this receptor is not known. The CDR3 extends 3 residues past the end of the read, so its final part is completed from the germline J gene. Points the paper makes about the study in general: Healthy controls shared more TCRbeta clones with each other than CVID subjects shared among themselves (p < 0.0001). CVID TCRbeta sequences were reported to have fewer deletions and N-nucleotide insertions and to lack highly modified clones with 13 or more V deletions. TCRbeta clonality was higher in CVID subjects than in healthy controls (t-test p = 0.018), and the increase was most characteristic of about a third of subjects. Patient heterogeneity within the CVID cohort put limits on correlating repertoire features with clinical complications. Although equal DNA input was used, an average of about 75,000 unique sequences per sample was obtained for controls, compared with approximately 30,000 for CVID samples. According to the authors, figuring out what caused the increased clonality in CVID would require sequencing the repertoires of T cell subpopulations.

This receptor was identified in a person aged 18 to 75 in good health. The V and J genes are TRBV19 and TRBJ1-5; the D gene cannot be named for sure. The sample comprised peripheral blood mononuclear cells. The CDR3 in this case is CASSPLDQPQHF. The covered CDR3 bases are TGTGCCAGTAGTCCCCTTGATCAGCCC.